This T cell receptor beta chain came from a study of cytomegalovirus exposure and HLA in healthy donors. Study-level points and caveats: CMV antigen specificity was confirmed in vitro for a few CMV-associated chains.

Details on this clone: Its antigen is undetermined.

The germline CDR1 and CDR2 sequences are MGHRA and YSYEKL. The ends lost 2 bases at V and 0 bases at J; junction bases unmatched: 7. The CDR3 sequence is 16 residues long. Separate from the approximately 720-subject first cohort was the approximately 110-subject validation cohort, to which the donors belonged. Repertoires were generated with immunoSEQ multiplex PCR, while TCRdb's copy carries only in-frame clones and drops some. The profile shows around 150,000 clones, roughly 95% of them singletons. Material: PBMCs. V and J are TRBV4-1 and TRBJ2-7, with TRBD1 matching 7 bases. The source of this sequence is a woman younger than 30 in good health and CMV-seronegative. In nucleotides, the CDR3 is TGCGCCAGCAGCCAAACCACAGGGGTTAGCTCCTACGAGCAGTACTTC. This encodes CASSQTTGVSSYEQYF.